The 28 T cell receptor beta chains below come from one sample, sequenced in a study of PD-L1 blockade in urothelial cancer. Measured with immunoSEQ multiplex PCR; TCRdb has only the in-frame clones, and not every one. The sample holds approximately 110,000 clones, around 85% seen once. Sequencing was performed on PBMCs, taken around atezolizumab (anti-PD-L1) treatment. These receptors were collected from a man between 45 and 60 years old with urothelial cancer.

J is TRBJ1-2 and V is TRBV5-1; 7 positions agree with TRBD1. The CDR3 has 14 residues. Germline V lookup: CDR1 SGHRS, CDR2 YFSETQ. V lost 4 bases to trimming and J lost 4 bases; unmatched junction nucleotides: 7. CDR3 in amino acids: CASSMGQKLYGYTF. CDR3 in DNA: TGCGCCAGCAGCATGGGACAGAAGCTCTATGGCTACACCTTC.

CDR3 residues: CASSLVPSGREQYF. The DNA for the CDR3 is TGTGCCAGCAGCTTAGTCCCTAGCGGGAGAGAGCAGTACTTC. The rearrangement links TRBV7-2 to TRBJ2-7; TRBD2 matches at 10 bases. Germline assignment: CDR1 SGHTA and CDR2 FQGNSA. The J segment lost 7 bases and the V segment lost 1 base, leaving 4 bases of the junction unmatched. The CDR3 is 14 residues long.

J is TRBJ1-1 and V is TRBV4-2, with D possibly matching TRBD1 (6 bases). Trimming left V 1 base short and J 3 bases short, with 12 bases between. This CDR3 spans 15 amino acids. Per germline, CDR1 LGHNA and CDR2 YNFKEQ. CDR3 residues: CASSQAAGADTEAFF. In DNA form, the CDR3 reads TGTGCCAGCAGCCAAGCGGCAGGGGCGGACACTGAAGCTTTCTTT.

The gene calls are TRBV5-4 and TRBJ2-1; possibly TRBD1 for D (6 bases). Germline-derived CDR1 and CDR2 are SGHNT and YYREEE (reference sequence). Trimming cost V 2 bases and J 7 bases, with 10 bases left between them. CDR3 length: 13 amino acids. The CDR3: CASSLQGGNEQFF. CDR3 sequence (DNA): TGTGCCAGCAGCTTACAGGGTGGAAATGAGCAGTTCTTC. The whole variable domain, remainder taken from reference TRBV5-4 and TRBJ2-1, is ETGVTQSPTHLIKTRGQQVTLRCSSQSGHNTVSWYQQALGQGPQFIFQYYREEENGRGNFPPRFSGLQFPNYSSELNVNALELDDSALYLCASSLQGGNEQFFGPGTRLTVL.

This clone has just a few counts. V is TRBV11-3 and J is TRBJ2-3; perhaps TRBD2 as D (6 bases). CDR1 is SGHNT, CDR2 YENEEA, per germline. The CDR3 has 15 amino acids. V shed 3 bases and J shed 0 bases, with 10 bases lying between them. The CDR3 sequence: CASSFTGTSTDTQYF. Written as DNA, the CDR3 is TGTGCCAGCAGCTTTACGGGGACTAGCACAGATACGCAGTATTTT.

The chain joins TRBV28 to TRBJ2-5; D gene ambiguous. Trimming cost V 3 bases and J 5 bases, with 10 bases left between them. The germline V gene has CDR1 MDHEN and CDR2 SYDVKM. This CDR3 has 13 amino acids. CDR3 DNA: TGTGCCAGCAGTTTCGGTAATTACGAGACCCAGTACTTC. Translation gives CASSFGNYETQYF.

V is TRBV2 and J is TRBJ1-5; D call uncertain. V gave up 3 bases and J gave up 0 bases, with 6 bases separating them. The CDR3 contains 14 residues. CDR1 and CDR2 from the germline V gene are SNHLY and FYNNEI. The CDR3 protein is CASSDPFSNQPQHF. The CDR3 region has the DNA TGTGCCAGCAGTGATCCCTTTAGCAATCAGCCCCAGCATTTT.

This clone was seen once. This chain uses TRBV5-6 with TRBJ2-5; D possibly corresponds to TRBD2 (6 bases). Germline CDR1 and CDR2: SGHDT and YYEEEE. This CDR3 is 17 amino acids long. Trimming shortened V by 4 bases and J by 5 bases, and 24 bases separated the two germline ends. In nucleotides, the CDR3 is TGTGCCAGCAGCCTCCACCGGGACTCCCCAGAGATGGAGACCCAGTACTTC. As protein: CASSLHRDSPEMETQYF.

This clone was counted between two and nine times. J is TRBJ1-5 and V is TRBV12-2; TRBD1, as called in the table, went unchecked against the DNA. TRBV12-2 is a pseudogene segment. This CDR3 has 18 residues. CDR3 nucleotides: TGTGCAAGTCGCTTAGCCGACAGGGGCCCTTGTAGCAATCAGCCCCAGCATTTT. Translation gives CASRLADRGPCSNQPQHF.

The V and J genes are TRBV5-6 and TRBJ2-5, with D perhaps matching TRBD2 (5 bases). The CDR3 length is 14 residues. Trimming pared 1 base from V and 4 bases from J, leaving 11 bases between. In germline, CDR1 is SGHDT, CDR2 YYEEEE. As DNA, the CDR3 is TGTGCCAGCAGCTTGTCGGGGATCGGAGAGACCCAGTACTTC. Translation gives CASSLSGIGETQYF.

This clone was seen a handful of times. As DNA, the CDR3 is TGTGCCATCAGTGATCAGGGATACAATCAGCCCCAGCATTTT. This translates into CAISDQGYNQPQHF. The chain links TRBV10-3 to TRBJ1-5, with D tentatively TRBD1 (5 bases). With 3 bases removed from V and 3 bases from J, the gap between germline ends came to 9 bases. Germline V gene data show CDR1 as ENHRY and CDR2 as SYGVKD. The CDR3 covers 14 residues.

J is TRBJ1-4 and V is TRBV7-7; 9 positions agree with TRBD1. CDR3 length equals 13 residues. Per germline, CDR1 SSHAT and CDR2 FNYEAQ (reference sequence). The CDR3 sequence is CASSRQGGEKLFF. The CDR3 nucleotides are TGTGCTAGCTCCCGACAGGGGGGTGAAAAACTGTTTTTT. The full variable domain, rest sourced from reference TRBV7-7 and TRBJ1-4, is GAGVSQSPRYKVTKRGQDVTLRCDPISSHATLYWYQQALGQGPEFLTYFNYEAQPDKSGLPSDRFSAERPEGSISTLTIQRTEQRDSAMYRCASSRQGGEKLFFGSGTQLSVL.

The sample holds one count of this clone. V is TRBV2 and J is TRBJ1-4; maybe TRBD1 (6 bases). This CDR3 is 19 amino acids long. CDR1 is SNHLY and CDR2 is FYNNEI in the germline V gene. Trimming removed 1 base at V and 4 bases at J, with 22 bases between. The CDR3 protein is CASSEGYQTGSLSNEKLFF. The CDR3 coding sequence is TGTGCCAGCAGTGAAGGCTATCAAACAGGGAGTCTCAGTAATGAAAAACTGTTTTTT.

This chain joins TRBV6-5 and TRBJ1-2; possibly TRBD1 for D (5 bases). V was shortened by 6 bases and J by 7 bases, with 18 bases between the two germline ends. The germline V gene encodes CDR1 MNHEY and CDR2 SVGAGI. The CDR3 spans 14 residues. In nucleotides, the CDR3 is TGTGCCAGCAGCTTCCCGGGGGGTGTCGGTGGCTACACCTTC. Translation gives CASSFPGGVGGYTF.

This chain joins TRBV27 and TRBJ1-2; TRBD1 matches 12 bases. This CDR3 has 16 amino acids. Germline V gene data show CDR1 as MNHEY and CDR2 as SMNVEV (reference sequence). Unmatched junction bases numbered 7, after V lost 4 bases and J lost 4 bases. The CDR3 DNA follows: TGTGCCAGCAGTTCCGGGACAGGGGGCGGTGGCTATGGCTACACCTTC. Translated: CASSSGTGGGGYGYTF.

The genes are TRBV7-6 and TRBJ1-1; D is perhaps TRBD1 (6 bases). The CDR3 consists of 16 residues. The ends were cut back, 1 base at V and 4 bases at J, with 16 bases in the middle. CDR1 and CDR2 from the germline V gene are SGHVS and FNYEAQ. Here the CDR3 reads CASSLGSRGLPTEAFF. CDR3 sequence (DNA): TGTGCCAGCAGCTTAGGCTCGAGGGGGTTGCCCACTGAAGCTTTCTTT.

The gene calls are TRBV30 and TRBJ2-6; no definite D call. Germline V gene sequence: CDR1 GTSNPN, CDR2 SVGIG (reference sequence). This CDR3 contains 19 residues. V lost 2 bases and J lost 0, with 20 bases in between. Here the CDR3 DNA reads TGTGCCTGGAGTCCCGCGACAAAGAACTCCCTCTCTGGGGCCAACGTCCTGACTTTC. Translating it yields CAWSPATKNSLSGANVLTF.

This clone was counted a single time. The genes are TRBV7-2 and TRBJ2-1; 8 bases match TRBD2. Germline CDR1 reads SGHTA; CDR2 reads FQGNSA. The CDR3 sequence is 17 residues long. The V and J ends lost 2 bases and 9 bases, in that order; junction bases with no gene match: 15. In DNA form, the CDR3 reads TGTGCCAGCAGCTTATTTAGAAGCGGGGGCCAGATCAGTGAGCAGTTCTTC. Protein product: CASSLFRSGGQISEQFF.

The chain combines TRBV19 with TRBJ1-1; D might be TRBD1 (5 bases). CDR1 is LNHDA and CDR2 is SQIVND in the germline V gene (reference sequence). V was shortened by 6 bases and J by 8 bases, with 10 bases between the two germline ends. CDR3 length: 11 residues. In DNA form, the CDR3 reads TGTGCCAGTAGCGCAGGACACGAAGCTTTCTTT. Translating gives CASSAGHEAFF.

The rearrangement links TRBV5-1 to TRBJ1-6; 9 nucleotides align to TRBD1. The CDR3 length is 15 residues. The V and J ends lost 4 bases and 9 bases, in that order; junction bases with no gene match: 8. CDR1 is SGHRS, CDR2 YFSETQ, per germline. CDR3 sequence reads: CASSEKGQGGSPLHF. The CDR3 DNA reads TGCGCCAGCAGCGAGAAGGGACAGGGTGGTTCACCCCTCCACTTT.

The gene calls are TRBV5-1 and TRBJ2-5, with TRBD1 as a possible D gene (5 bases). V was shortened by 6 bases and J by 2 bases, with 14 bases between the two germline ends. This CDR3 has 14 amino acids. Germline V gene sequence: CDR1 SGHRS, CDR2 YFSETQ. The CDR3 sequence: CASTLGAAQETQYF. The CDR3 DNA follows: TGCGCCAGCACCCTTGGGGCAGCGCAAGAGACCCAGTACTTC. Filled out from reference TRBV5-1 and TRBJ2-5, the complete variable domain reads KAGVTQTPRYLIKTRGQQVTLSCSPISGHRSVSWYQQTPGQGLQFLFEYFSETQRNKGNFPGRFSGRQFSNSRSEMNVSTLELGDSALYLCASTLGAAQETQYFGPGTRLLVL.

The rearrangement uses TRBV11-2 and TRBJ2-3; TRBD2 aligns across 10 bases. The J segment lost 2 bases and the V segment lost 5 bases, leaving 4 bases of the junction unmatched. CDR1 and CDR2 (germline): SGHAT, FQNNGV. The CDR3 sequence is 15 residues long. In nucleotides, the CDR3 is TGTGCCAGCAGCCTAGGACTAGCGGTCACAGATACGCAGTATTTT. It specifies CASSLGLAVTDTQYF.

This clone was detected only once. CDR3 amino acids: CASSPGQGLDYNEQFF. CDR3 in DNA: TGTGCCAGCAGCCCCGGTCAGGGACTAGACTACAATGAGCAGTTCTTC. This chain connects TRBV5-6 to TRBJ2-1; 8 positions match TRBD2. The V gene end was trimmed by 4 bases and the J gene end by 3 bases; junction bases not matched to a gene: 9. This CDR3 region has 16 residues. Germline V CDR1 and CDR2: SGHDT, YYEEEE.

V gene TRBV6-1 combines with J gene TRBJ1-1; D is unresolved. From germline, CDR1 is MNHNS and CDR2 SASEGT. The CDR3 sequence is 15 residues long. The ends were cut back, 4 bases at V and 4 bases at J, with 16 bases in the middle. CDR3: CASSVHQAEGTEAFF. The CDR3 DNA is TGTGCCAGCAGTGTTCACCAGGCAGAGGGCACTGAAGCTTTCTTT.

The chain couples TRBV10-2 to TRBJ2-1, with 8 positions matching TRBD2. The length of the CDR3 is 15 residues. Germline V gene lookup returns CDR1 WSHSY and CDR2 SAAADI. Unmatched junction bases numbered 13, after V lost 7 bases and J lost 8 bases. CDR3 nucleotides: TGCGCCAGCACAGGGACTAGGATGGGGCGAGATGAGCAGTTCTTC. Residues: CASTGTRMGRDEQFF.

The chain carries TRBV9 and TRBJ2-5, with a tentative D call TRBD2 (6 bases). V was pared by 0 bases and J by 5 bases, with 14 bases between. CDR3 length equals 15 residues. Germline V gene data show CDR1 as SGDLS and CDR2 as YYNGEE. CDR3 residues: CASSVGDSTHETQYF. The CDR3 DNA follows: TGTGCCAGCAGCGTAGGGGACTCAACCCACGAGACCCAGTACTTC.

The chain recombines TRBV19 with TRBJ2-1, with D maybe TRBD1 (5 bases). The CDR3 runs 16 residues. Germline V lookup: CDR1 LNHDA, CDR2 SQIVND (reference sequence). With 8 bases removed from V and 2 bases from J, the gap between germline ends came to 19 bases. The CDR3 sequence: CASLPGPSATYNEQFF. CDR3 coding DNA: TGTGCCAGTCTTCCAGGGCCCTCCGCAACCTACAATGAGCAGTTCTTC.

The V and J genes are TRBV2 and TRBJ1-2; 11 bases are a match to TRBD1. The CDR3 consists of 15 residues. CDR1 and CDR2 from the germline V gene are SNHLY and FYNNEI. V shed 4 bases, J shed 2 bases, and the junction held 3 bases outside the gene matches. This chain's CDR3 is CASSGRDRGNYGYTF. The CDR3 DNA follows: TGTGCCAGCAGTGGTCGGGACAGGGGGAACTATGGCTACACCTTC.